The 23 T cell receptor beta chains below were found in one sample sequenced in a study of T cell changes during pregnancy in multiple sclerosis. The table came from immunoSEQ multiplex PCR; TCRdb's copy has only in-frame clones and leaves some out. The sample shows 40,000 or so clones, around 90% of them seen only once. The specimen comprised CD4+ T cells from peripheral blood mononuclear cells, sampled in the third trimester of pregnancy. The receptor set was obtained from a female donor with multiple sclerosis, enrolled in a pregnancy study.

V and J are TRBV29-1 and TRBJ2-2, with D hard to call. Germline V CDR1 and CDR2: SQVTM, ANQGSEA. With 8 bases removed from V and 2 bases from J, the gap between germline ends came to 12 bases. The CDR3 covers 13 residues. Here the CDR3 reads CSTRLANTGELFF. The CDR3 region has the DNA TGCAGCACCAGACTCGCCAACACCGGGGAGCTGTTTTTT.

The CDR3 region is CASSMGGDTQYF. In DNA, the CDR3 is TGTGCCAGTAGTATGGGGGGAGATACGCAGTATTTT. This rearrangement joins TRBV19 to TRBJ2-3; maybe TRBD2 (6 bases). CDR1 is LNHDA, CDR2 SQIVND, per germline (reference sequence). The CDR3 sequence is 12 residues long. Trimming stripped 3 bases from V and 5 bases from J, with 6 bases between. The entire variable domain, with the rest obtained from reference TRBV19 and TRBJ2-3, is as follows: DGGITQSPKYLFRKEGQNVTLSCEQNLNHDAMYWYRQDPGQGLRLIYYSQIVNDFQKGDIAEGYSVSREKKESFPLTVTSAQKNPTAFYLCASSMGGDTQYFGPGTRLTVL.

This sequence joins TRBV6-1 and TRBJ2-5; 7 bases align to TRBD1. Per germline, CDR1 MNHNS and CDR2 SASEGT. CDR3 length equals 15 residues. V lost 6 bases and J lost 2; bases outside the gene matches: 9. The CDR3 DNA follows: TGTGCCAGCAGGGACGGGACAGAGATACAAGAGACCCAGTACTTC. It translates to CASRDGTEIQETQYF.

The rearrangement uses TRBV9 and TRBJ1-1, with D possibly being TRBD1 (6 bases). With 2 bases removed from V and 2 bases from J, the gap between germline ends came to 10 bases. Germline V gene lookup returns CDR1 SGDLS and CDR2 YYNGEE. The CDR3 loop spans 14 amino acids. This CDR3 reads CASSVGGRNTEAFF. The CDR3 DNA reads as TGTGCCAGCAGCGTGGGGGGGCGCAACACTGAAGCTTTCTTT.

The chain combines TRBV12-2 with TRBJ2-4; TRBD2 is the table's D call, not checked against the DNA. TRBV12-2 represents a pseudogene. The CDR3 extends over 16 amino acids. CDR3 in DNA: TGTGCAAGTCGCCCTAGCGGGAGCCTAGCCAAAAACATTCAGTACTTC. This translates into CASRPSGSLAKNIQYF.

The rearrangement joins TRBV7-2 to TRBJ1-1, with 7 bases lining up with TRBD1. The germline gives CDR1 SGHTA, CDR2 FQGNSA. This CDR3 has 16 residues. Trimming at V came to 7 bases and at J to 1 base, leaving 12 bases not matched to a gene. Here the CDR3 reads CASTIKGASPNTEAFF. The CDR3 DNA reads TGTGCCAGCACCATCAAGGGGGCGTCCCCGAACACTGAAGCTTTCTTT.

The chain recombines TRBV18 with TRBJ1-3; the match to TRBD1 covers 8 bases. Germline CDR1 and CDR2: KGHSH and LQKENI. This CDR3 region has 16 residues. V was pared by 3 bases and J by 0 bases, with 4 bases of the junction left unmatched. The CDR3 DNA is TGTGCCAGCTCACCGGGACAGGCTAACTCTGGAAACACCATATATTTT. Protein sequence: CASSPGQANSGNTIYF.

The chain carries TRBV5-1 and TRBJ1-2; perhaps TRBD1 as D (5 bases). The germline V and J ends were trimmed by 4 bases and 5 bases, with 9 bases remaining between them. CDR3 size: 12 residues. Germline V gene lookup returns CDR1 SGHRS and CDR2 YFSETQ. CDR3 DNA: TGCGCCAGCAGCGGCGGGGGTTATGGCTACACCTTC. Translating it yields CASSGGGYGYTF.

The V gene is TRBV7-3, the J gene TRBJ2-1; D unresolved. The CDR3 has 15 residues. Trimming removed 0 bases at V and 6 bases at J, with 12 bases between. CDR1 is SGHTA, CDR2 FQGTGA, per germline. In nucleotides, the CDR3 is TGTGCCAGCAGCTTAACGGGCCCGGCAACCAATGAGCAGTTCTTC. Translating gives CASSLTGPATNEQFF. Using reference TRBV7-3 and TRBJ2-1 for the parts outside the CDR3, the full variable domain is GAGVSQTPSNKVTEKGKYVELRCDPISGHTALYWYRQSLGQGPEFLIYFQGTGAADDSGLPNDRFFAVRPEGSVSTLKIQRTERGDSAVYLCASSLTGPATNEQFFGPGTRLTVL.

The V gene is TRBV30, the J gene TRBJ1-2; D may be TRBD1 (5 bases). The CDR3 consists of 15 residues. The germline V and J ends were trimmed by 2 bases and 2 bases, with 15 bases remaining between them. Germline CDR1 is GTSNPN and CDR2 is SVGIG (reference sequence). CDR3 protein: CAWSKGSASNYGYTF. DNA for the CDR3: TGTGCCTGGAGTAAGGGGTCAGCTTCCAACTATGGCTACACCTTC.

The CDR3 bases are TGTGCCATCAAAAGCGACGGTCAAGAGACCCAGTACTTC. Translation: CAIKSDGQETQYF. The chain has TRBV10-3 and TRBJ2-5; D not resolved. Germline CDR1 and CDR2: ENHRY and SYGVKD. The length of the CDR3 is 13 residues. The ends were cut back, 7 bases at V and 2 bases at J, with 11 bases in the middle.

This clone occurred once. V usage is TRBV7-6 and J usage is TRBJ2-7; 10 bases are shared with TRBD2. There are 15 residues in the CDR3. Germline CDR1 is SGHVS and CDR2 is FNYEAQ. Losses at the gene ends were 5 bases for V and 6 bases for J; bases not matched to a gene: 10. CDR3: CASSAILAGIVEQYF. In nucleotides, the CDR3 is TGTGCCAGCAGCGCAATACTAGCGGGAATAGTCGAGCAGTACTTC. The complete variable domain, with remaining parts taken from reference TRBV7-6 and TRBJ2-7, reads GAGVSQSPRYKVTKRGQDVALRCDPISGHVSLYWYRQALGQGPEFLTYFNYEAQQDKSGLPNDRFSAERPEGSISTLTIQRTEQRDSAMYRCASSAILAGIVEQYFGPGTRLTVT.

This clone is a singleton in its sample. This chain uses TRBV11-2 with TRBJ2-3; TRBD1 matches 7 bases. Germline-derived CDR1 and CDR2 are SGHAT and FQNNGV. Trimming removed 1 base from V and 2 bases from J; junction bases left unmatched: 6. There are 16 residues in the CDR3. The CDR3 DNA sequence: TGTGCCAGCAGCTTAGTCTGGGACAGTCTCACAGATACGCAGTATTTT. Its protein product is CASSLVWDSLTDTQYF.

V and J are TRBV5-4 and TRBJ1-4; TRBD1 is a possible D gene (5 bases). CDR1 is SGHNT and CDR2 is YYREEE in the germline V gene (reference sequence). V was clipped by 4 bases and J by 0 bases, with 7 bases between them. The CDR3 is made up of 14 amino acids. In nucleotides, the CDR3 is TGTGCCAGCAGCCAAGGGGCAACTAATGAAAAACTGTTTTTT. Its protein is CASSQGATNEKLFF.

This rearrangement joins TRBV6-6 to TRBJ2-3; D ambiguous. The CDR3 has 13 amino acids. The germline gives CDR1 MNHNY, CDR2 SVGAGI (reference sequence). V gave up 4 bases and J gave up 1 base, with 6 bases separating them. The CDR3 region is CASSSPGTDTQYF. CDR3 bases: TGTGCCAGCAGTTCGCCGGGCACAGATACGCAGTATTTT.

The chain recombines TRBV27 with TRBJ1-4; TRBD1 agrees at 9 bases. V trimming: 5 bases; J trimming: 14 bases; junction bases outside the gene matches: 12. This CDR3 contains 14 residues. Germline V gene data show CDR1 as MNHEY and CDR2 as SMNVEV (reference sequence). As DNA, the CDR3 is TGTGCCAGCAGTCAAATCGTACAGGGGGCCTATCTGTTTTTT. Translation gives CASSQIVQGAYLFF.

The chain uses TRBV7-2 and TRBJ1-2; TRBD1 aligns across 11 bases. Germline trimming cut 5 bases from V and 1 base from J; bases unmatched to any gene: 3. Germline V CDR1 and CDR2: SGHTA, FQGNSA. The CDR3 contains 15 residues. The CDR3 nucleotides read TGTGCCAGCAGCCGGGACAGGGGGGGTAACTATGGCTACACCTTC. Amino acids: CASSRDRGGNYGYTF.

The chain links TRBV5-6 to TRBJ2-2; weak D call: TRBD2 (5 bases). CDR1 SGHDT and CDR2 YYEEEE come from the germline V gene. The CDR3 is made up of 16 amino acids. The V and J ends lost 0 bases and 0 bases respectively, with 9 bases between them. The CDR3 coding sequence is TGTGCCAGCAGCTTGGGGGTTAGCGCGAACACCGGGGAGCTGTTTTTT. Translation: CASSLGVSANTGELFF.

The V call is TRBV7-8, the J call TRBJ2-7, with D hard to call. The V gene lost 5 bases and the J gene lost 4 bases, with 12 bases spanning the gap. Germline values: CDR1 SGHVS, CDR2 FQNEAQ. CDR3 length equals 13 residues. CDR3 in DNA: TGTGCCAGCAGCCCAGACACGCTATACGAGCAGTACTTC. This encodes CASSPDTLYEQYF. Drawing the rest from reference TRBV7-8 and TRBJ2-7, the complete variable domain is GAGVSQSPRYKVAKRGQDVALRCDPISGHVSLFWYQQALGQGPEFLTYFQNEAQLDKSGLPSDRFFAERPEGSVSTLKIQRTQQEDSAVYLCASSPDTLYEQYFGPGTRLTVT.

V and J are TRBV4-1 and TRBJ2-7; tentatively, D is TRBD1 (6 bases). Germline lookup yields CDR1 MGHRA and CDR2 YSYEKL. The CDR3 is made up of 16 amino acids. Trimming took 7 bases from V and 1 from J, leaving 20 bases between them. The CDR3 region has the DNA TGCGCCAGCACCGCAGGGGACGGGATAGGATCCTACGAGCAGTACTTC. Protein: CASTAGDGIGSYEQYF.

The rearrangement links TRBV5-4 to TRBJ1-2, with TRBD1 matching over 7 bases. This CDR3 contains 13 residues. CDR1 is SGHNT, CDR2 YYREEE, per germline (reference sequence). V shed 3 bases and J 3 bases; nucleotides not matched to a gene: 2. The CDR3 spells CASSSRGDYGYTF. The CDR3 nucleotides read TGTGCCAGCAGCTCCAGGGGGGACTATGGCTACACCTTC.

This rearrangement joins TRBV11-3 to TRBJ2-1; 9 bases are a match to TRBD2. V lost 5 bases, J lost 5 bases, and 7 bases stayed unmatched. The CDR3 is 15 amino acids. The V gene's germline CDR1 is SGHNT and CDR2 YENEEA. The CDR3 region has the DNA TGTGCCAGCAGCATTAGCGGGAGAAGCGACAATGAGCAGTTCTTC. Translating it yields CASSISGRSDNEQFF.

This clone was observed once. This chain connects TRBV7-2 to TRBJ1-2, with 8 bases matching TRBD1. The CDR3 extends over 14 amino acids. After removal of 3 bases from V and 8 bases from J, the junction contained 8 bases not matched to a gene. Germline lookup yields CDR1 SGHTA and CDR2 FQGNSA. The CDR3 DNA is TGTGCCAGCAGCTTTTTAGACAGGGGCGGAGGCTACACCTTC. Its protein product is CASSFLDRGGGYTF.